This T cell receptor (beta chain) was captured in a study of T-cell memory formation after mild COVID-19. General study points: Shrinking CD4+ clones resided mostly in CM and EM, and CD8+ ones in EMRA.

TCRdb re-called the 5' RACE reads through MiXCR, storing one row per CDR3 protein. The profile shows approximately 350,000 distinct CDR3 sequences, 25% to 30% of them singletons. The CDR3 spans 16 residues. The germline V and J ends were trimmed by 6 bases and 1 base, with 19 bases remaining between them. Comment on this clonotype: Its antigen is unknown.

This sequence joins TRBV12-3 or TRBV12-4 and TRBJ2-7; D possibly corresponds to TRBD2 (6 bases). Sequenced material: PBMCs or a T cell subset sorted from them (not recorded which). The sequence came from an adult woman who had mild COVID-19 (a few samples of this study predate the infection). Cell type and time point are not known. DNA of the CDR3: TGTGCCAGCAGCACGGGTGAGGAGCGGGCTTCCTACGAGCAGTACTTC. Its protein is CASSTGEERASYEQYF.